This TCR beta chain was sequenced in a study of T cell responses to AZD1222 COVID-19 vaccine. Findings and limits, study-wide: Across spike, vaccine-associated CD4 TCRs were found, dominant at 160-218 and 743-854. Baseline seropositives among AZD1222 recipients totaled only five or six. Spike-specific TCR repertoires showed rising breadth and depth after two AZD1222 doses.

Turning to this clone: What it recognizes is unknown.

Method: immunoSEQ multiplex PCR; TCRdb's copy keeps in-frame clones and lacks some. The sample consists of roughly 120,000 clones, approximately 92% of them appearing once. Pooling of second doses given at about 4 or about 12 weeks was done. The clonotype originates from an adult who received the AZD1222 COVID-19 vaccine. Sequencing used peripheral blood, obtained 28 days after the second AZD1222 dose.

CDR3 coding DNA: TGTGCCAGCAGTGCCCGGGGGCCGGTGAGGGGCTACAATGAGCAGTTCTTC. This translates into CASSARGPVRGYNEQFF. The chain uses TRBV25-1 and TRBJ2-1; D is perhaps TRBD1 or TRBD2 (6 bases each). Trimming removed 4 bases from V and 3 bases from J, with 19 bases in between. Per germline, CDR1 MGHDK and CDR2 SYGVNS. This CDR3 region has 17 residues.